This TCR beta chain was observed in a study of cytomegalovirus exposure and HLA in healthy donors. Healthy individuals who donated bone marrow served as the donors. A note on this clone: Antigen: not known.

Amplification used 60 Vbeta primers and 13 Jbeta primers. Sequenced by immunoSEQ multiplex PCR; TCRdb stores in-frame clones only, minus some. Among under 130,000 clones, about 81% were seen once, and the ten largest hold 1% to 1.5%. Findings and caveats of the study: Later analysis suggested links between common viral pathogens and several top significant clusters. Indistinguishable V segments, including TRBV6-2 and TRBV6-3, were excluded. The authors later linked a missense DCLRE1C variant to TCR beta V- and J-gene trimming.

V shed 4 bases and J 8 bases; nucleotides not matched to a gene: 5. The CDR3 runs to 15 residues. Germline V gene sequence: CDR1 SGHDT, CDR2 YYEEEE. Sequencing was carried out using PBMCs. The chain is built from TRBV5-6 and TRBJ2-1, with TRBD2 matching 14 bases. This TCR came from a young man in good health and CMV-seronegative. The CDR3 sequence: CASSDPGLAGDEQFF. DNA of the CDR3: TGTGCCAGCAGCGACCCGGGACTAGCGGGAGATGAGCAGTTCTTC.